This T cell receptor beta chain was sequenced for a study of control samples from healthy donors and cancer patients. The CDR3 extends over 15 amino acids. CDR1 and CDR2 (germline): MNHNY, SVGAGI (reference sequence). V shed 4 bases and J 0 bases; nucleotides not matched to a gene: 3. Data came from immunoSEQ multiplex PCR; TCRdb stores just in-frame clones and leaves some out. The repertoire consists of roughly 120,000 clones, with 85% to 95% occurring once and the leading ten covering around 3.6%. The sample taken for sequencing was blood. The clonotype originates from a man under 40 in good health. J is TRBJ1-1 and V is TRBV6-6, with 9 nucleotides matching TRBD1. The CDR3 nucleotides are TGTGCCAGCAGTTCAAGGGACAGGGTGAACACTGAAGCTTTCTTT. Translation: CASSSRDRVNTEAFF.